This entry describes one TCR beta chain. This specimen comes from a study of blood T cell repertoires in COVID-19. In the study overall: PBMCs, B-cell-depleted T cells, or T cells were the source of the cDNA or gDNA that made up the material.

The length of the CDR3 is 15 residues. Trimming shortened V by 6 bases and J by 0 bases, and 12 bases separated the two germline ends. Germline V gene data show CDR1 as LNHDA and CDR2 as SQIVND (reference sequence). Per the original methods: Counts of nucleated cells, estimated from reference gene primer amplification, were obtained. Profiled with immunoSEQ multiplex PCR; TCRdb holds only in-frame clones, not every one. V and J calls and clone size are as listed in that table; D and trimming were resolved from the DNA. This table holds about 94,000 clones, approximately 74% found once. The receptor was isolated from a man aged 70 or older with COVID-19, enrolled during active disease. Material for sequencing was peripheral blood. The chain carries TRBV19 and TRBJ2-1, with D maybe TRBD1 (5 bases). CDR3 sequence: CASRTDLSSYNEQFF. The CDR3 nucleotides read TGTGCCAGTAGGACAGACCTTAGCTCCTACAATGAGCAGTTCTTC.